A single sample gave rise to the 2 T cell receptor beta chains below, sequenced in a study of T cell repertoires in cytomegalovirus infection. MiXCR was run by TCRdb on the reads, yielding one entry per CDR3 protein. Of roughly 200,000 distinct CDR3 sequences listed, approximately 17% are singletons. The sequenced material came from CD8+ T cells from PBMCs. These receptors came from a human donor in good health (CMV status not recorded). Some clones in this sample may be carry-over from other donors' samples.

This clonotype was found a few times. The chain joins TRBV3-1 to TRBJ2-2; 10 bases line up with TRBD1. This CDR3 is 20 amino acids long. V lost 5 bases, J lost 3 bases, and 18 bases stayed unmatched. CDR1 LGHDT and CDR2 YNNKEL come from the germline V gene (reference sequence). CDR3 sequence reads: CASSTPGLTGTGDYTGELFF. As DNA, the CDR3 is TGTGCCAGCAGCACCCCCGGACTTACCGGGACAGGGGATTACACCGGGGAGCTGTTTTTT.

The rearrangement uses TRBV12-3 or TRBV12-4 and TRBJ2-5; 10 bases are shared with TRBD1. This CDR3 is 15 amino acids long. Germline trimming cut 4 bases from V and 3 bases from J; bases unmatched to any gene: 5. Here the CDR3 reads CASSSVGTGEETQYF. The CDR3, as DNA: TGTGCCAGCAGTTCCGTAGGGACAGGGGAAGAGACCCAGTACTTC.